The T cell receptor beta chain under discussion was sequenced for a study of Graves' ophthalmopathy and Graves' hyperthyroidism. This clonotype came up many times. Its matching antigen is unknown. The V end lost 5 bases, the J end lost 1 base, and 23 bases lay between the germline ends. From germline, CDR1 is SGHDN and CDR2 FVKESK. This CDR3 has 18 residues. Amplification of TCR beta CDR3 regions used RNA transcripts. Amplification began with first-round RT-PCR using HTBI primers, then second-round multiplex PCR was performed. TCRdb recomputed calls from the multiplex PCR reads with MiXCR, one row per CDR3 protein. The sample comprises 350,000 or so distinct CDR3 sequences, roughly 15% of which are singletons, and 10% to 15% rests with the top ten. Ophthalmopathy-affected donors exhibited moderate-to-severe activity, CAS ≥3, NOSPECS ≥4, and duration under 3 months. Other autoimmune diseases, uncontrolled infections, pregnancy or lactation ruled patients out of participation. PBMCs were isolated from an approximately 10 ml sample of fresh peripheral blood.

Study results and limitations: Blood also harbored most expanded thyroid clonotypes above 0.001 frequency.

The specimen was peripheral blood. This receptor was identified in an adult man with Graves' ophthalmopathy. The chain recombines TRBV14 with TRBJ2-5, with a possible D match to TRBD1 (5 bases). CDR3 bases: TGTGCCAGCAGCGCACGGACACCGGAAGGGGCAGTCCAAGAGACCCAGTACTTC. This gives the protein CASSARTPEGAVQETQYF.